This is a list of T cell receptor beta chains from one sample in a study of blood T cell repertoires in COVID-19. The table came from immunoSEQ multiplex PCR; TCRdb's copy has only in-frame clones and leaves some out. The sample yields about 320,000 clones, around four fifths seen once. The sample taken for sequencing was peripheral blood. Source of these receptors: a woman aged 50 to 65 with acute or convalescent COVID-19. CDR3s include the opening cysteine and the closing phenylalanine or tryptophan. D genes are given only for firm matches. Clone size appears in some rows only: once, few, many, or a class for an expanded clone.

>TRBV7-2|.|TRBJ2-5|.
TGTGCCAGCAGCTATGCCGGCGGGAAAGGAGAGACCCAGTACTTC
CASSYAGGKGETQYF
>TRBV6-5|.|TRBJ1-6|TRBD1
TGTGCCAGCAGCCTGGACAGGGGGTTTGGTTCACCCCTCCACTTT
CASSLDRGFGSPLHF
>TRBV3-1/TRBV3-2|.|TRBJ1-1|TRBD1
TGTGCCAGCGGGGACAGGGGGAACACTGAAGCTTTCTTT
CASGDRGNTEAFF
>TRBV19|.|TRBJ2-1|.
TGTGCCAGTAGTATCGTCCAGTCCTACAATGAGCAGTTCTTC
CASSIVQSYNEQFF
>TRBV11-3|.|TRBJ2-1|TRBD2
TGTGCCAGCAGCGGTAGCGGGTACAATGAGCAGTTCTTC
CASSGSGYNEQFF
>TRBV6-5|.|TRBJ2-3|.
TGTGCCAGCATAGGGGATTCAGATACGCAGTATTTT
CASIGDSDTQYF
>TRBV12-3/TRBV12-4|.|TRBJ2-7|.
TGTGCCAGCAGCTTCCTCCCCGGCGAGCAGTACTTC
CASSFLPGEQYF
>TRBV10-3|.|TRBJ1-2|TRBD1
TGTGCCATTGGAGAGGACAGGGGGCCTGGAGACTATGGCTACACCTTC
CAIGEDRGPGDYGYTF
>TRBV21-1|few|TRBJ2-7|.
TGTGCCAGCAGCAACCCGGACCCTCGGGGACAGAGCTACGAGCAGTACTTC
CASSNPDPRGQSYEQYF
>TRBV6-6|.|TRBJ1-3|TRBD1
TGTGCCAGCATCACAGGGACAGGGGGAAACACCATATATTTT
CASITGTGGNTIYF
>TRBV3-1/TRBV3-2|.|TRBJ2-5|.
TGTGCCAGCACGTCCGCTATGCCGGCAGGGGTTTCCCAAGAGACCCAGTACTTC
CASTSAMPAGVSQETQYF
>TRBV30|.|TRBJ1-1|TRBD1
TGTGCCTGGAGGTACACAGGGGGGGACACTGAAGCTTTCTTT
CAWRYTGGDTEAFF
>TRBV7-3|.|TRBJ2-2|.
TGTGCCAGCAGCCCCCCCAGCGGGTTGAACACCGGGGAGCTGTTTTTT
CASSPPSGLNTGELFF
>TRBV2|few|TRBJ2-2|.
TGTGCCAGCAGTGGGTGGAGCCTGAACACCGGGGAGCTGTTTTTT
CASSGWSLNTGELFF
>TRBV3-1/TRBV3-2|.|TRBJ1-2|.
TGTGCCAGCAGCCGGAGGTTCTTAGACGGTGGCTACACCTTC
CASSRRFLDGGYTF
>TRBV24-1|.|TRBJ2-3|TRBD1
TGTGCCACCAGTGATCCAGGGGGTTGGGGCACAGATACGCAGTATTTT
CATSDPGGWGTDTQYF
>TRBV24-1|.|TRBJ2-1|TRBD2
TGTGCCACCAGTGACTTACTAGCGGGGGGGCTTAGTGAGCAGTTCTTC
CATSDLLAGGLSEQFF
>TRBV7-6|.|TRBJ1-1|TRBD1
TGTGCCAGCAGCTTATATCCAGGGGGCACGAACACTGAAGCTTTCTTT
CASSLYPGGTNTEAFF
>TRBV5-1|.|TRBJ1-6|TRBD1
TGCGCCAGCAGCTTGGCTCTTATTCGGGACAGGGATTCACCCCTCCACTTT
CASSLALIRDRDSPLHF